Presented here are 4 T cell receptor beta chains from one specimen sequenced in a study of radiotherapy plus CTLA-4 blockade in lung cancer. Here immunoSEQ multiplex PCR was the method, and the copy in TCRdb shows in-frame clones only, minus some. The sample lists roughly 48,000 clones, approximately 76% seen once, with around 8.3% in the top ten. The source material was peripheral blood, sampled from a patient treated with radiotherapy plus ipilimumab. Every receptor here comes from a human donor with non-small cell lung cancer who had stable disease on radiotherapy plus ipilimumab.

The CDR3 sequence: CASSLAGTGYGYTF. In DNA form, the CDR3 reads TGCGCCAGCAGCTTGGCGGGGACAGGGTATGGCTACACCTTC. This chain uses TRBV5-1 with TRBJ1-2, with 9 bases identical to TRBD1. The CDR3 length is 14 residues. V shed 0 bases, J shed 5 bases, and the junction held 2 bases outside the gene matches. CDR1 and CDR2 from the germline V gene are SGHRS and YFSETQ.

This sequence joins TRBV29-1 and TRBJ1-5, with a tentative D call TRBD1 (5 bases). The CDR3 contains 14 residues. Trimming cost V 0 bases and J 2 bases, with 8 bases left between them. Looked up from germline, CDR1 is SQVTM and CDR2 is ANQGSEA. CDR3 residues: CSVEDQQGNQPQHF. For the CDR3, the DNA is TGCAGCGTTGAAGATCAACAGGGCAATCAGCCCCAGCATTTT.

The chain has TRBV6-5 and TRBJ2-2; 7 bases are shared with TRBD1. The trim removed 6 bases at V and 6 bases at J, leaving 10 bases unmatched. This CDR3 spans 15 amino acids. Germline lookup yields CDR1 MNHEY and CDR2 SVGAGI. The CDR3 reads CASRPQGTRPGELFF. The CDR3 DNA follows: TGTGCCAGCAGACCACAGGGGACCCGCCCCGGGGAGCTGTTTTTT.

This rearrangement joins TRBV2 to TRBJ2-5; D gene uncertain. The germline V gene encodes CDR1 SNHLY and CDR2 FYNNEI. CDR3 size: 14 residues. Trimming took off 2 bases at V and 4 bases at J, with 11 bases between the two ends. CDR3 sequence (DNA): TGTGCCAGCAGTGAACTGGCCAACCGAGAGACCCAGTACTTC. Amino acid sequence: CASSELANRETQYF.